This paragraph covers one T cell receptor (beta chain) sequence. Produced via immunoSEQ multiplex PCR; TCRdb's table is partial and in-frame only. The profile shows 140,000 to 150,000 clones, 80% to 90% of them singletons. Germline V gives CDR1 SGHNT, CDR2 YENEEA. Between the trimmed V and J ends, which lost 5 bases and 1 base, there was a span of 11 bases. CDR3 length: 14 residues. This record comes from a study of blood T cell repertoires in COVID-19. J is TRBJ1-1 and V is TRBV11-3; the D gene is possibly TRBD1 (6 bases). Sequenced sample: peripheral blood. This sequence originates from a human donor with acute or convalescent COVID-19. The donor label of this sample is uncertain. The CDR3 nucleotides are TGTGCCAGCAGCCCGGACAGAGGGAACACTGAAGCTTTCTTT. Protein product: CASSPDRGNTEAFF. The variable domain in full, with the rest retrieved from reference TRBV11-3 and TRBJ1-1, is EAGVVQSPRYKIIEKKQPVAFWCNPISGHNTLYWYLQNLGQGPELLIRYENEEAVDDSQLPKDRFSAERLKGVDSTLKIQPAELGDSAVYLCASSPDRGNTEAFFGQGTRLTVV.